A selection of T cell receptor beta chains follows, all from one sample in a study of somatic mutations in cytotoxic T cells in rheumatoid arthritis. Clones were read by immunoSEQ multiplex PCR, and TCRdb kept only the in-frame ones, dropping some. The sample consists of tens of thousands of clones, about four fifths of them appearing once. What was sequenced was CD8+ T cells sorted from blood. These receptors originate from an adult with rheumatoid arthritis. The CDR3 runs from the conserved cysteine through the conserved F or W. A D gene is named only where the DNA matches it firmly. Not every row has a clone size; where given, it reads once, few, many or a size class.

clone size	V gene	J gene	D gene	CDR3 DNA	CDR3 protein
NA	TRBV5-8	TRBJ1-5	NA	TGTGCCAGCAGCTTTTCGGGCATGGGCAATCAGCCCCAGCATTTT	CASSFSGMGNQPQHF
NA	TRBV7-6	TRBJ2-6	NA	TGTGCCAGCAGCTTGGGTACACCTCCCTCTGGGGCCAACGTCCTGACTTTC	CASSLGTPPSGANVLTF
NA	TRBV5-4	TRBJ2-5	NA	TGTGCCAGCAGCTTTGACGGGTTTATGGAGACCCAGTACTTC	CASSFDGFMETQYF
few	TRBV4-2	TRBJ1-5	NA	TGTGCCAGCAGCCAAGGGAATCAGCCCCAGCATTTT	CASSQGNQPQHF
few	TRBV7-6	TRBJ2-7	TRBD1	TGTGCCAGCAGCCCCGGGACAGGGACGTCCGAGCAGTACTTC	CASSPGTGTSEQYF
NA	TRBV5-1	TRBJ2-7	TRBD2	TGCGCCAGCAGCTTGACCTCGGGGGGCGAGCAGTACTTC	CASSLTSGGEQYF
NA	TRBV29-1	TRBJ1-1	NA	TGCAGCGTCGAGGGACCGATCAACACTGAAGCTTTCTTT	CSVEGPINTEAFF
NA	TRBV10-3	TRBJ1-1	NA	TGTGCCAACGGGGCCGTGAGGACTGAAGCTTTCTTT	CANGAVRTEAFF
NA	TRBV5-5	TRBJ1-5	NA	TGTGCCAGCAGCTTGGCCTACCCGCCTGGGCCCCAGCATTTT	CASSLAYPPGPQHF
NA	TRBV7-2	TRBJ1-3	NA	TGTGCCAGCAGCCCACCCCGTGCAGGTGACTCTGGAAACACCATATATTTT	CASSPPRAGDSGNTIYF
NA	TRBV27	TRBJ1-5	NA	TGTGCCAGCAGTTTATCGGGAGGGTTTAATCAGCCCCAGCATTTT	CASSLSGGFNQPQHF
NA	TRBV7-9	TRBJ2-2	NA	TGTGCCAGCAGCTTAATGGGCGGAGCGGAGGGGTGGCTGTTTTTT	CASSLMGGAEGWLFF
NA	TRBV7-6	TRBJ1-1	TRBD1	TGTGCCAGCAGCTTAGGGACAGGAACTGCCACTGAAGCTTTCTTT	CASSLGTGTATEAFF
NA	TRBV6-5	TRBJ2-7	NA	TGTGCCAGCAGCCTGCGCTACTCCTACGAGCAGTACTTC	CASSLRYSYEQYF
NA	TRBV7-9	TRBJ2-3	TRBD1	TGTGCCACGGTTCGACGGGACAGCGGCACAGATACGCAGTATTTT	CATVRRDSGTDTQYF
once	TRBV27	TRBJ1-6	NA	TGTGCCAGCAGTTTATTAGGATTCGCAGGGACTTCACCCCTCCACTTT	CASSLLGFAGTSPLHF
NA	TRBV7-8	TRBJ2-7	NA	TGTGCCAGCAGCGCCCGGGACTGGCCCTACGAGCAGTACTTC	CASSARDWPYEQYF
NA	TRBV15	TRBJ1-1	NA	TGTGCCACCAGCGACCGAATGAACACTGAAGCTTTCTTT	CATSDRMNTEAFF
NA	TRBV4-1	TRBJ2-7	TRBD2	TGCGCCAGCAGCCAAGGTCGGGAGGGCTACGAGCAGTACTTC	CASSQGREGYEQYF
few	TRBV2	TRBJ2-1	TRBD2	TGTGCCAGCAGTGACGGCACCCTAGCGGGACTTTACAATGAGCAGTTCTTC	CASSDGTLAGLYNEQFF
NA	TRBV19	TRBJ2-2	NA	TGTGCCAGTAGGGTCAGGGTGAGCACCGGGGAGCTGTTTTTT	CASRVRVSTGELFF
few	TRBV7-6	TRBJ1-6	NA	TGTGCCAGCAGCGTCCTTGGGGAAACTAATTCACCCCTCCACTTT	CASSVLGETNSPLHF
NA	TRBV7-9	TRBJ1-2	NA	TGTGCCAGCAGCCCGGGAACAGGGATCGATGGCTACACCTTC	CASSPGTGIDGYTF
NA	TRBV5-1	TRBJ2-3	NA	TGCGCCAGCAGTACCGGGGGTGATACGCAGTATTTT	CASSTGGDTQYF
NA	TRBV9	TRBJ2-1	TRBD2	TGTGCCAGCAGCGTAGGGGGGGAGGGCCGAGATAATGAGCAGTTCTTC	CASSVGGEGRDNEQFF
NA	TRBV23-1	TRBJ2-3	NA	TGCGCCAGCAGTCCCCCGGAAAGGACCACAGATACGCAGTATTTT	CASSPPERTTDTQYF
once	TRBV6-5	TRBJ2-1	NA	TGTGCCAGCAGTTACGGGGAGGACAATGAGCAGTTCTTC	CASSYGEDNEQFF
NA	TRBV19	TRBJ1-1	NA	TGTGCCAGTAGTACAACCTCGACAGGCATCACTGAAGCTTTCTTT	CASSTTSTGITEAFF
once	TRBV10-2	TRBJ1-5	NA	TGCGCCAGCAGTGAGGTACAGGTGGCCAATCAGCCCCAGCATTTT	CASSEVQVANQPQHF
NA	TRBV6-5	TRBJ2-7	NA	TGTGCCAGCAGCCTAGACGGAGGCAGCTCCTACGAGCAGTACTTC	CASSLDGGSSYEQYF
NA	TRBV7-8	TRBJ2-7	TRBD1	TGTGCCAGCAGCCAAAACAGGGGGGTCAGATCCTACGAGCAGTACTTC	CASSQNRGVRSYEQYF
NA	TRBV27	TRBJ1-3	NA	TGTGCCAGCAGTTTAACAGGCTTCTCTGGAAACACCATATATTTT	CASSLTGFSGNTIYF
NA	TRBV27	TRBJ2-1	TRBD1	TGTGCCAGCAGTTTATTGGGGACAGGCTCCTACAATGAGCAGTTCTTC	CASSLLGTGSYNEQFF
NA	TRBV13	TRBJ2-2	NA	TGTGCCAGCAGCCGCTACGGGGATCGCCCCGGGGAGCTGTTTTTT	CASSRYGDRPGELFF
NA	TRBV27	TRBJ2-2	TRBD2	TGTGCCAGCAGTATCCTAACTAGCGGGGGGATAACTACGAACACCGGGGAGCTGTTTTTT	CASSILTSGGITTNTGELFF
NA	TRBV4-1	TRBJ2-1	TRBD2	TGCGCCAGCAGCCAGGCCAGGACTAGCGGTTACAATGAGCAGTTCTTC	CASSQARTSGYNEQFF
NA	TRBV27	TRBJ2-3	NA	TGTGCCAGCAGTTTACTAGGGAGGAGCGCAGATACGCAGTATTTT	CASSLLGRSADTQYF
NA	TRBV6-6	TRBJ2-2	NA	TGTGCCAGCAGTCCGACATACACCGGGGAGCTGTTTTTT	CASSPTYTGELFF
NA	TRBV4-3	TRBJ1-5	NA	TGCGCCAGCAGCCAAGACCCGCAAAGTAGCAATCAGCCCCAGCATTTT	CASSQDPQSSNQPQHF
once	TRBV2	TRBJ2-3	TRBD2	TGTGCCAGCTTGGGGATGGGGACTAGCGGGAAGGGCACAGATACGCAGTATTTT	CASLGMGTSGKGTDTQYF
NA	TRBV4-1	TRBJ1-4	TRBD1	TGCGCCAGCAGCGCCGGGACAGGGGATGAAAAACTGTTTTTT	CASSAGTGDEKLFF